The clone carrying this T cell receptor (beta chain) appeared a few times. The antigen is unknown. Scientists isolated CD4+ T cells after a roughly 10-day culture period ended. PCR confirmed that the person was infected with SARS-CoV-2 between March and December 2020. Each participant was given two doses of one vaccine (BNT162b2 or mRNA-1273). The sample comes from a study of vaccination effects on CD4 cells after COVID-19. At the level of the study: Post-vaccine specimens were collected at a median of 72 days following the second dose.

Study results and caveats: Recruitment yielded few convalescent patients, and the study had no early post-infection timepoints. Marked contraction was observed in infection-induced and vaccine-induced clones late after vaccination.

The V end lost 5 bases, the J end lost 4 bases, and 7 bases lay between the germline ends. Germline assignment: CDR1 LNHNV and CDR2 YYDKDF (reference sequence). This CDR3 region has 12 residues. Method: immunoSEQ multiplex PCR; TCRdb's copy keeps in-frame clones and lacks some. Of 45,000 to 55,000 clones listed, about 70% were seen once; the top ten hold approximately 5.6%. The sequence came from a human donor who had a prior SARS-CoV-2 infection. The genes are TRBV15 and TRBJ2-3; D possibly corresponds to TRBD2 (5 bases). This specimen consisted of CD4+ T cells from PBMCs cultured without peptide, obtained after COVID-19 vaccination. CDR3 region: CATSVGADTQYF. CDR3 bases: TGTGCCACCAGCGTGGGAGCAGATACGCAGTATTTT.